Presented here are 27 T cell receptor beta chains from one specimen sequenced in a study of radiotherapy plus CTLA-4 blockade in lung cancer. Data came from immunoSEQ multiplex PCR; TCRdb stores just in-frame clones and leaves some out. Altogether roughly 90,000 clones are present, approximately 80% being singletons, with the ten largest covering roughly 25%. Sequenced material: peripheral blood, taken from a patient treated with radiotherapy plus ipilimumab. The receptors derive from a human donor with non-small cell lung cancer that progressed on radiotherapy plus ipilimumab.

The gene calls are TRBV19 and TRBJ2-4, with TRBD1 matching over 9 bases. The CDR3 consists of 15 residues. Per germline, CDR1 LNHDA and CDR2 SQIVND (reference sequence). Germline trimming cut 9 bases from V and 2 bases from J; bases unmatched to any gene: 8. CDR3 nucleotides: TGTGCCAGCGCGGGGACAGGGACAACCAAAAACATTCAGTACTTC. It codes for CASAGTGTTKNIQYF.

The CDR3 loop reads CASSPGGTHTEAFF. CDR3 nucleotides: TGCGCCAGCAGCCCCGGCGGGACGCACACTGAAGCTTTCTTT. The chain is built from TRBV5-1 and TRBJ1-1; TRBD1 might be the D (5 bases). The ends were cut back, 4 bases at V and 3 bases at J, with 13 bases in the middle. The CDR3 length is 14 residues. Germline V CDR1 and CDR2: SGHRS, YFSETQ.

The rearrangement joins TRBV6-1 to TRBJ1-5; 7 positions match TRBD1. With 6 bases clipped from V and 9 bases from J, the junction kept 14 bases outside the gene matches. The CDR3 has 15 residues. The V gene's germline CDR1 is MNHNS and CDR2 SASEGT. This CDR3 reads CASRDRGGSGGPQHF. Here the CDR3 DNA reads TGTGCCAGCAGGGATCGAGGGGGCTCTGGTGGGCCCCAGCATTTT.

This rearrangement joins TRBV7-9 to TRBJ2-7; 9 bases are shared with TRBD2. This CDR3 comprises 14 residues. Germline CDR1 is SEHNR and CDR2 is FQNEAQ (reference sequence). V shed 4 bases, J shed 10 bases, and the junction held 11 bases outside the gene matches. CDR3 in DNA: TGTGCCAGCAGCTCATCTGGCGGGAGGGGGAACCAGTACGTC. The encoded protein is CASSSSGGRGNQYV.

The chain is built from TRBV5-4 and TRBJ2-1, with 9 bases identical to TRBD1. This CDR3 is built from 17 residues. From germline, CDR1 is SGHNT and CDR2 YYREEE (reference sequence). V was clipped by 4 bases and J by 0 bases; unmatched bases: 8. The CDR3, as DNA: TGTGCCAGCAGCCGTAAAACAGGGGGCGGCTCCTACAATGAGCAGTTCTTC. This translates into CASSRKTGGGSYNEQFF.

The chain links TRBV7-2 to TRBJ2-1; D might be TRBD1 or TRBD2, each matching 5 bases. The CDR3 runs to 16 residues. Germline V gene data show CDR1 as SGHTA and CDR2 as FQGNSA. The V and J ends lost 3 bases and 6 bases respectively, with 18 bases between them. The CDR3 DNA follows: TGTGCCAGCAGCTTGGGACGGGACGCGAGGGGCAATGAGCAGTTCTTC. It is translated as CASSLGRDARGNEQFF.

The V call is TRBV6-1, the J call TRBJ1-3, with D uncertain. The CDR3 is 15 residues long. Germline values: CDR1 MNHNS, CDR2 SASEGT. The V end was cut by 4 bases, the J end by 4 bases, with 14 bases between. CDR3 amino acids: CASSVDALGGNTIYF. Written as DNA, the CDR3 is TGTGCCAGCAGTGTTGATGCCCTGGGAGGAAACACCATATATTTT.

The rearrangement uses TRBV19 and TRBJ1-5; D unresolved. V was shortened by 5 bases and J by 0 bases, with 14 bases between the two germline ends. CDR3 length equals 16 residues. In germline, CDR1 is LNHDA, CDR2 SQIVND (reference sequence). CDR3 amino acids: CASSGGKGYSNQPQHF. CDR3 bases: TGTGCCAGTAGTGGTGGGAAGGGATATAGCAATCAGCCCCAGCATTTT.

This clone turned up a few times. V gene TRBV14 combines with J gene TRBJ2-3; 7 bases are a match to TRBD2. Germline values: CDR1 SGHDN, CDR2 FVKESK. The junction had 6 bases not matched to a gene; V was cut back by 4 bases and J by 5 bases. The CDR3 sequence is 14 residues long. The CDR3 reads CASSRLSGGDTQYF. CDR3 bases: TGTGCCAGCAGCCGCCTTTCGGGAGGAGATACGCAGTATTTT.

The rearrangement uses TRBV10-1 and TRBJ2-2, with D tentatively TRBD1 (5 bases). Per germline, CDR1 WNHNN and CDR2 SYGVQD (reference sequence). The CDR3 consists of 14 residues. The germline V and J ends were trimmed by 6 bases and 0 bases, with 8 bases remaining between them. Here the CDR3 reads CASRAGTNTGELFF. The CDR3 DNA follows: TGCGCCAGCAGGGCAGGGACGAACACCGGGGAGCTGTTTTTT.

The chain recombines TRBV10-1 with TRBJ2-7; 9 bases match TRBD1. The ends lost 5 bases at V and 4 bases at J; junction bases unmatched: 3. The CDR3 is 13 residues long. Germline loops: CDR1 WNHNN, CDR2 SYGVQD (reference sequence). CDR3 amino acids: CASSRGQGYEQYF. The CDR3 DNA reads as TGCGCCAGCAGTCGGGGACAGGGTTACGAGCAGTACTTC.

The CDR3 bases are TGTGCCAGCAGCGCACCTTCTAGCACAGATACGCAGTATTTT. Its protein is CASSAPSSTDTQYF. The chain uses TRBV9 and TRBJ2-3; D unclear. Deletions cut 3 bases from V and 0 bases from J, with 8 bases between. In germline, CDR1 is SGDLS, CDR2 YYNGEE. CDR3 size: 14 residues.

V gene TRBV18 combines with J gene TRBJ2-7; 7 bases map to TRBD2. V lost 3 bases and J lost 6; bases outside the gene matches: 2. This CDR3 comprises 12 residues. Germline V gives CDR1 KGHSH, CDR2 LQKENI. In DNA, the CDR3 is TGTGCCAGCTCACCGGGAGGGAGCGAGCAGTACGTC. This codes for CASSPGGSEQYV.

About this clone: An end of the junction differs from the germline gene, which may be a read error. The chain has TRBV7-7 and TRBJ2-5; D remains ambiguous. The CDR3 length is 13 residues. Germline values: CDR1 SSHAT, CDR2 FNYEAQ (reference sequence). CDR3 protein: CASSFGIQETQYF. The CDR3 DNA sequence: TGTGCTAGCAGCTTTGGGATTCAAGAGACCCAGTACTTC.

The rearrangement uses TRBV5-4 and TRBJ2-1, with D maybe TRBD2 (6 bases). The CDR3 sequence is 15 residues long. CDR1 is SGHNT and CDR2 is YYREEE in the germline V gene (reference sequence). V lost 4 bases to trimming and J lost 4 bases, with 15 bases between them. CDR3 bases: TGTGCCAGCAGCGCCTCTCGCGGGATGTACAATGAGCAGTTCTTC. It yields the protein CASSASRGMYNEQFF. The variable domain in full, completed from reference TRBV5-4 and TRBJ2-1, reads ETGVTQSPTHLIKTRGQQVTLRCSSQSGHNTVSWYQQALGQGPQFIFQYYREEENGRGNFPPRFSGLQFPNYSSELNVNALELDDSALYLCASSASRGMYNEQFFGPGTRLTVL.

V is TRBV4-1 and J is TRBJ1-1, with TRBD1 as a possible D gene (6 bases). The V end lost 4 bases, the J end lost 0 bases, and 9 bases lay between the germline ends. Germline V gives CDR1 MGHRA, CDR2 YSYEKL. The CDR3 extends over 14 amino acids. The CDR3 protein is CASSPDSLNTEAFF. CDR3 nucleotide sequence: TGCGCCAGCAGCCCGGACAGTTTGAACACTGAAGCTTTCTTT.

Of note for this clone: This sample includes further DNA sequences coding for the same CDR3. The rearrangement uses TRBV4-2 and TRBJ2-4; D is perhaps TRBD2 (6 bases). The CDR3 covers 18 residues. Trimming took 0 bases from V and 0 from J, leaving 15 bases between them. The germline gives CDR1 LGHNA, CDR2 YNFKEQ. The DNA of the CDR3 is TGTGCCAGCAGCCAAGAAGGGATGGCCGGGGGAGCCAAAAACATTCAGTACTTC. This encodes CASSQEGMAGGAKNIQYF.

J is TRBJ2-1 and V is TRBV18; 13 nucleotides align to TRBD2. CDR1 and CDR2 (germline): KGHSH, LQKENI. The CDR3 contains 16 residues. V was clipped by 3 bases and J by 9 bases; unmatched bases: 8. The CDR3 DNA reads TGTGCCAGCTCACCCCGGACTAGCGGGAGTATTGTTGAGCAGTTCTTC. Translating gives CASSPRTSGSIVEQFF.

V usage is TRBV29-1 and J usage is TRBJ2-5; 9 nucleotides agree with TRBD2. After removal of 3 bases from V and 5 bases from J, the junction contained 7 bases not matched to a gene. The CDR3 has 14 residues. Germline lookup yields CDR1 SQVTM and CDR2 ANQGSEA. CDR3 in DNA: TGCAGCGTTGAGTCGCGGGAGGGCCGGGAGACCCAGTACTTC. Translation gives CSVESREGRETQYF.

This clone has a single count. This chain uses TRBV27 with TRBJ1-4; the D is unclear. Germline CDR1 reads MNHEY; CDR2 reads SMNVEV (reference sequence). This CDR3 is built from 14 residues. The CDR3 nucleotides are TGTGCTAACTACCCGGACTCAAAGAAGAAAAAACTGTTTTTT. Translating it yields CANYPDSKKKKLFF.

The chain joins TRBV6-1 to TRBJ2-5, with a possible D match to TRBD2 (6 bases). CDR1 and CDR2 from the germline V gene are MNHNS and SASEGT. Trimming took 8 bases from V and 1 from J, leaving 11 bases between them. The CDR3 has 13 residues. Written as DNA, the CDR3 is TGTGCCAGCGTCTGGGGGGTCCAAGAGACCCAGTACTTC. Amino acids: CASVWGVQETQYF.

This clone showed up just once. The rearrangement links TRBV9 to TRBJ2-1, with 9 bases matching TRBD2. V dropped 2 bases and J dropped 4; count of bases not matched to a gene: 13. Per the germline V gene, CDR1 is SGDLS and CDR2 is YYNGEE. This CDR3 contains 18 residues. The CDR3 nucleotides read TGTGCCAGCAGCGTCGGGCTAGCGGGACCCAAAATTTACAATGAGCAGTTCTTC. The encoded protein is CASSVGLAGPKIYNEQFF.

This clone was detected only once. The V and J genes are TRBV6-5 and TRBJ2-1; tentative D call: TRBD1 (6 bases). The length of the CDR3 is 14 residues. Germline V gene sequence: CDR1 MNHEY, CDR2 SVGAGI. Trimming shortened V by 2 bases and J by 6 bases, and 11 bases separated the two germline ends. CDR3 sequence (DNA): TGTGCCAGCAGTTACGAGGACAGATTCAATGAGCAGTTCTTC. Its protein product is CASSYEDRFNEQFF.

The V and J genes are TRBV19 and TRBJ1-5; D ambiguous. Germline V CDR1 and CDR2: LNHDA, SQIVND (reference sequence). Trimming took off 8 bases at V and 5 bases at J, with 13 bases between the two ends. The CDR3 covers 13 residues. CDR3 DNA: TGTGCCAGTGCCGCGTGGGCAGATCAGCCCCAGCATTTT. This codes for CASAAWADQPQHF.

V usage is TRBV7-2 and J usage is TRBJ2-4; no definite D call. V was shortened by 5 bases and J by 1 base, with 3 bases between the two germline ends. CDR3 length: 12 residues. Germline V gene lookup returns CDR1 SGHTA and CDR2 FQGNSA. DNA for the CDR3: TGTGCCAGCAGCGAGGCCAAAAACATTCAGTACTTC. Protein sequence: CASSEAKNIQYF.

Only a few counts were recorded for this clone. The J gene is TRBJ2-7, the V gene TRBV21-1; the table assigns TRBD2, which was not confirmed against the DNA. TRBV21-1 counts as a pseudogene. The CDR3 totals 13 residues. The CDR3 region is CASSSRLDLEQYF. In nucleotides, the CDR3 is TGTGCCAGCAGCTCCCGACTCGACCTGGAGCAGTACTTC.

CDR3 residues: CASSQGRARGTYEQYF. In nucleotides, the CDR3 is TGCGCCAGCAGCCAAGGGCGGGCGCGTGGGACCTACGAGCAGTACTTC. The chain employs TRBV4-1 and TRBJ2-7; perhaps TRBD2 as D (5 bases). Germline assignment: CDR1 MGHRA and CDR2 YSYEKL. The CDR3 covers 16 residues. V gave up 1 base and J gave up 2 bases, with 15 bases separating them.